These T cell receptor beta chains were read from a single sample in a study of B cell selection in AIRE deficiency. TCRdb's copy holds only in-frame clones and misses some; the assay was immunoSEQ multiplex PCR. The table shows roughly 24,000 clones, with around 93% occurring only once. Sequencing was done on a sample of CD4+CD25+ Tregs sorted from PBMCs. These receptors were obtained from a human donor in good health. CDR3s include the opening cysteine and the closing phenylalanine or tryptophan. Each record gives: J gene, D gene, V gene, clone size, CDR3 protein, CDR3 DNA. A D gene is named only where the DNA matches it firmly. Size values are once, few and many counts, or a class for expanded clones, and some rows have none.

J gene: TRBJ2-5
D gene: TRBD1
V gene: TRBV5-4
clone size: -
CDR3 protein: CASSLVYRGQETQYF
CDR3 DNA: TGTGCCAGCAGCTTGGTTTACAGGGGGCAAGAGACCCAGTACTTC

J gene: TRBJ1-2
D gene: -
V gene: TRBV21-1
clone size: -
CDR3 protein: CASSPSGQGNGYTF
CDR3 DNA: TGTGCCAGCAGCCCCTCAGGACAGGGGAATGGCTACACCTTC

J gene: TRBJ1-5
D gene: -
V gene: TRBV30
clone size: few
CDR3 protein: CAWSVDLYSNQPQHF
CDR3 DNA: TGTGCCTGGAGTGTCGACCTGTATAGCAATCAGCCCCAGCATTTT

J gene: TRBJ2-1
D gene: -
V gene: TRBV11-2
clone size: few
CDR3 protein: CASSLVHTEQFF
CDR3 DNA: TGTGCCAGCAGCTTAGTCCATACTGAGCAGTTCTTC

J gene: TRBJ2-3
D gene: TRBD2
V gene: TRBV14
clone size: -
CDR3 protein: CASSPTSGGPQITDTQYF
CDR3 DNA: TGTGCCAGCAGCCCCACTAGCGGGGGGCCCCAGATCACAGATACGCAGTATTTT

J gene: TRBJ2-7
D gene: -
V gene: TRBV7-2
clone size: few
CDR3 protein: CASSLGRSRTYEQYF
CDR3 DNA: TGTGCCAGCAGCTTAGGGCGAAGTAGAACTTACGAGCAGTACTTC

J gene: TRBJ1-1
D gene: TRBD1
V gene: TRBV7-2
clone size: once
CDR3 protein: CASSLFIMDRGNTEAFF
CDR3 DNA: TGTGCCAGCAGCTTATTTATAATGGACAGGGGGAACACTGAAGCTTTCTTT

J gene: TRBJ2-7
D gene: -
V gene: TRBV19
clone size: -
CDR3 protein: CASSSRKSYYEQYF
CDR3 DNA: TGTGCCAGTAGTAGTCGAAAGAGCTACTACGAGCAGTACTTC

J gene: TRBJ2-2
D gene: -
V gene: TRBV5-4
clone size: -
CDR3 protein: CASTIITGANTGELFF
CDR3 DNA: TGTGCCAGCACAATAATTACAGGAGCCAACACCGGGGAGCTGTTTTTT

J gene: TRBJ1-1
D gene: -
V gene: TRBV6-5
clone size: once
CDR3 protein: CASSYEANTEAFF
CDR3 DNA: TGTGCCAGCAGTTACGAGGCGAACACTGAAGCTTTCTTT

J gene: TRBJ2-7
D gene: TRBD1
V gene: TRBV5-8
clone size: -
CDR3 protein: CASSRLDRDYEQYF
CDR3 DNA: TGTGCCAGCAGCCGGCTCGACAGGGACTACGAGCAGTACTTC

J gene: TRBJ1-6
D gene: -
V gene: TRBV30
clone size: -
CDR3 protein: CAWSVGVLSSYNSPLHF
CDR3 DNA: TGTGCCTGGAGTGTGGGCGTACTAAGCTCCTATAATTCACCCCTCCACTTT

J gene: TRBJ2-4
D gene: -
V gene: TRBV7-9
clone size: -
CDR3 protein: CASSPMQGQVDIQYF
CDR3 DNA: TGTGCCAGCAGCCCGATGCAGGGTCAGGTGGACATTCAGTACTTC

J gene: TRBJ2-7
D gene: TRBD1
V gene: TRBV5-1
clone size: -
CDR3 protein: CASSLKGQESYEQYF
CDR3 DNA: TGCGCCAGCAGCTTAAAGGGACAGGAATCCTACGAGCAGTACTTC

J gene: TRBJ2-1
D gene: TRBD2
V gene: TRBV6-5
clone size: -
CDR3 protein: CASSRLAGAYNEQFF
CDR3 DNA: TGTGCCAGCAGTAGACTAGCCGGGGCTTACAATGAGCAGTTCTTC

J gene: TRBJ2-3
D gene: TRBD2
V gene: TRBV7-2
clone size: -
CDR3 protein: CASSWGLAGVISTDTQYF
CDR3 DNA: TGTGCCAGCAGCTGGGGACTAGCGGGGGTCATTAGCACAGATACGCAGTATTTT

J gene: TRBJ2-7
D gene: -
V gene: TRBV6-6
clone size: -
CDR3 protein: CASKFGAPRKEQYF
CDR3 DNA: TGTGCCAGCAAGTTTGGGGCACCGCGGAAAGAGCAGTACTTC

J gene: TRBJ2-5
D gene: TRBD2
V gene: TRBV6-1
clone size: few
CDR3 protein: CASSEILGRVQETQYF
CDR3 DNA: TGTGCCAGCAGTGAAATTTTGGGGAGGGTTCAAGAGACCCAGTACTTC

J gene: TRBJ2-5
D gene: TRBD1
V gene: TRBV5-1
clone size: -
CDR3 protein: CASSLGTGTLETQYF
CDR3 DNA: TGCGCCAGCAGCCTGGGGACAGGGACACTAGAGACCCAGTACTTC

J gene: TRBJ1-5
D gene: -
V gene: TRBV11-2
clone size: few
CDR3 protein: CASSSMGTNSNQPQHF
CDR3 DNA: TGTGCCAGCAGCTCCATGGGGACAAATAGCAATCAGCCCCAGCATTTT

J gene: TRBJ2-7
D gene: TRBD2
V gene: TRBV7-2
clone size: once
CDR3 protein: CASSLEYGGGPREQYF
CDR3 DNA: TGTGCCAGCAGCTTAGAATACGGCGGGGGTCCGAGAGAGCAGTACTTC

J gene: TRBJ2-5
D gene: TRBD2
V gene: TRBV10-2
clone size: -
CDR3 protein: CASRPLAGGRFQETQYF
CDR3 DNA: TGCGCCAGCAGGCCTTTAGCGGGGGGACGATTCCAAGAGACCCAGTACTTC

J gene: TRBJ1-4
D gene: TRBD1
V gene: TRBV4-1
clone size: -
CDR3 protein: CASSQGADRASANEKLFF
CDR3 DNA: TGCGCCAGCAGCCAAGGCGCTGACAGGGCGTCGGCTAATGAAAAACTGTTTTTT

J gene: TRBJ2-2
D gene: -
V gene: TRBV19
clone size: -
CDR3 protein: CASSIPPGSLNTGELFF
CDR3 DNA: TGTGCCAGTAGTATCCCGCCGGGTAGCTTGAACACCGGGGAGCTGTTTTTT

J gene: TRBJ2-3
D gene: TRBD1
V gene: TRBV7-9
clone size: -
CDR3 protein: CASSPTGVSTDTQYF
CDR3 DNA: TGTGCCAGCAGCCCAACAGGGGTTAGCACAGATACGCAGTATTTT

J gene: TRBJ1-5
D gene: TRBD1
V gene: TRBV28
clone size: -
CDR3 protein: CASSLLRGDSNQPQHF
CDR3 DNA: TGTGCCAGCAGTTTACTCAGGGGGGATAGCAATCAGCCCCAGCATTTT

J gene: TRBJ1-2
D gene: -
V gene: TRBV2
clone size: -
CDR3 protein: CASSELGPAGYTF
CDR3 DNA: TGTGCCAGCAGTGAACTGGGACCGGCAGGCTACACCTTC

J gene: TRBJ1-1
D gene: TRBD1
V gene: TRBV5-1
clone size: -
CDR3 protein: CASSLDRGGTEAFF
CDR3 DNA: TGCGCCAGCAGCTTGGACAGGGGCGGGACTGAAGCTTTCTTT

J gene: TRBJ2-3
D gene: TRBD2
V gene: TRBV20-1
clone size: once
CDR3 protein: CSAPGLAGEYF
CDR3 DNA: TGCAGTGCTCCCGGACTAGCGGGGGAGTATTTT

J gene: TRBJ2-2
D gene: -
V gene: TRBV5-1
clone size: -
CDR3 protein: CASSLGLNTGELFF
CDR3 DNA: TGCGCCAGCAGCTTGGGTCTGAACACCGGGGAGCTGTTTTTT

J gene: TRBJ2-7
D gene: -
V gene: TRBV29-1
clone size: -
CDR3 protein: CSVRARPYEQYF
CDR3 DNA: TGCAGCGTGCGGGCCCGGCCCTACGAGCAGTACTTC

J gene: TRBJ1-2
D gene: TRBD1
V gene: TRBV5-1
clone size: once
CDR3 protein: CASSLLTGYGYTF
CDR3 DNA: TGCGCCAGCAGCTTATTGACAGGGTATGGCTACACCTTC

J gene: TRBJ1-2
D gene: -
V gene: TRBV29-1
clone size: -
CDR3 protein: CSVEMYRPGYTF
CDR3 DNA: TGCAGCGTTGAAATGTACAGGCCGGGCTACACCTTC

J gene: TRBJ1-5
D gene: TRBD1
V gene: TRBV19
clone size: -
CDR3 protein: CASSQGQGGQPQHF
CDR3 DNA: TGTGCCAGTAGCCAGGGACAGGGGGGACAGCCCCAGCATTTT

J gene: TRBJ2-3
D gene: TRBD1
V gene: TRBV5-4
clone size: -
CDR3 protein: CASSPSGTGSSTDTQYF
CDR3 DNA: TGTGCCAGCAGCCCTTCCGGGACAGGCTCTAGCACAGATACGCAGTATTTT

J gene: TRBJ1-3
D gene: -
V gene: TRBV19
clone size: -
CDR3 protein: CASRKNGNTIYF
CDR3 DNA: TGTGCCAGTAGAAAAAATGGAAACACCATATATTTT

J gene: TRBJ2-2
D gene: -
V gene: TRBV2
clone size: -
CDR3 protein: CASSEGWVAGELFF
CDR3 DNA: TGTGCCAGCAGTGAAGGTTGGGTTGCCGGGGAGCTGTTTTTT

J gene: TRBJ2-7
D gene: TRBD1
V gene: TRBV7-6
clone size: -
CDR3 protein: CASSPTGGEQYF
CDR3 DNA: TGTGCCAGCAGCCCGACAGGGGGCGAGCAGTACTTC

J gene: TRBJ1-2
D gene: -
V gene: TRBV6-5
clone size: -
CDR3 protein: CASSYSITGRYGYTF
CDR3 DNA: TGTGCCAGCAGTTACTCGATAACAGGGAGGTATGGCTACACCTTC

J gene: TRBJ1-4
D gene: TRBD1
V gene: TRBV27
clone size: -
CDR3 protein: CASSLRGTNEKLFF
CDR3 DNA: TGTGCCAGCAGCCTCAGGGGGACTAATGAAAAACTGTTTTTT

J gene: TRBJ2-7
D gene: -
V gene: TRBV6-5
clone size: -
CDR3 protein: CASSRGDSFYEQYF
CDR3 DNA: TGTGCCAGCAGCCGGGGGGACAGCTTCTACGAGCAGTACTTC

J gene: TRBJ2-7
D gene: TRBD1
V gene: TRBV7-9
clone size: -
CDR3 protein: CASSYRDRGYEQYF
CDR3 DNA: TGTGCCAGCAGCTACCGGGACAGAGGATACGAGCAGTACTTC

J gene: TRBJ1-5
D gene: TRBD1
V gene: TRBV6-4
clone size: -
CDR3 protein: CASSDHPPGQEPGYNQPQHF
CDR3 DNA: TGTGCCAGCAGTGACCATCCACCGGGACAGGAGCCTGGCTACAATCAGCCCCAGCATTTT

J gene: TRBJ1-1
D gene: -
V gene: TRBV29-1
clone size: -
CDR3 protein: CSARGFDTEAFF
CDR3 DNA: TGCAGCGCCCGGGGGTTCGACACTGAAGCTTTCTTT

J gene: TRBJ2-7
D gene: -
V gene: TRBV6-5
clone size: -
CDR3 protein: CASSYGLLGDEQYF
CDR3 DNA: TGTGCCAGCAGTTACGGGCTCCTCGGGGACGAGCAGTACTTC